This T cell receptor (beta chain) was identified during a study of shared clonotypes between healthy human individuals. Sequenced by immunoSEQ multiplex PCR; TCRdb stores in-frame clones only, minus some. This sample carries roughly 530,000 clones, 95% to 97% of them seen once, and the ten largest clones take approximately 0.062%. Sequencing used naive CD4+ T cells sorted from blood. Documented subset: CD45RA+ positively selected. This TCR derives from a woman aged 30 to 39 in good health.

CDR3 in amino acids: CASSGDRGTEAFF. CDR3 nucleotide sequence: TGTGCCAGCAGTGGGGACAGGGGCACTGAAGCTTTCTTT. V and J are TRBV6-6 and TRBJ1-1; TRBD1 matches at 10 bases. CDR1 is MNHNY and CDR2 is SVGAGI in the germline V gene (reference sequence). Trimming took 5 bases from V and 4 from J; bases not matched to a gene: 1. The CDR3 is made up of 13 amino acids.